Below are 27 T cell receptor beta chains sequenced from a single sample in a study of T-cell memory formation after mild COVID-19. TCRdb itself ran the 5' RACE reads through MiXCR, one entry per CDR3 protein. Here the sample spans some 130,000 distinct CDR3 sequences, 15% to 20% being singletons. Sequencing was carried out using PBMCs or a T cell subset sorted from them (not recorded which). These receptors were taken from an adult woman who had mild COVID-19 (a few samples of this study predate the infection). Cell type and time point are not known.

V gene TRBV15 combines with J gene TRBJ2-2; possibly TRBD2 for D (6 bases). From germline, CDR1 is LNHNV and CDR2 YYDKDF (reference sequence). The CDR3 consists of 14 residues. Trimming removed 5 bases at V and 4 bases at J, with 11 bases between. The CDR3, as DNA: TGTGCCACCAGCCTCGGGGGACCCACCGGGGAGCTGTTTTTT. Translated, it gives CATSLGGPTGELFF.

This clonotype was found a few times. The chain joins TRBV6-5 to TRBJ1-2; the match to TRBD1 covers 9 bases. Trimming cost V 2 bases and J 3 bases; bases outside gene matches: 4. This CDR3 has 15 amino acids. Germline V gene data show CDR1 as MNHEY and CDR2 as SVGAGI. The DNA for the CDR3 is TGTGCCAGCAGTTACCAAGACAGGGGGGACTATGGCTACACCTTC. Amino acids: CASSYQDRGDYGYTF.

This clonotype turned up a few times. This chain links TRBV5-1 with TRBJ2-7; D unclear. The V end lost 0 bases, the J end lost 0 bases, and 7 bases lay between the germline ends. Germline V lookup: CDR1 SGHRS, CDR2 YFSETQ. CDR3 length: 14 amino acids. CDR3 DNA sequence: TGCGCCAGCAGCTTGGACTCTAGCTCCTACGAGCAGTACTTC. It codes for CASSLDSSSYEQYF.

The gene calls are TRBV25-1 and TRBJ2-1, with TRBD2 matching over 10 bases. The CDR3 is made up of 15 amino acids. V shed 8 bases and J 5 bases; nucleotides not matched to a gene: 9. Germline lookup yields CDR1 MGHDK and CDR2 SYGVNS. CDR3 nucleotide sequence: TGTGCCAGCGTGCCGAGCGGGAGGGCCCACAATGAGCAGTTCTTC. This translates into CASVPSGRAHNEQFF.

The chain recombines TRBV6-1 with TRBJ2-7; 11 bases are a match to TRBD1. Germline CDR1 and CDR2: MNHNS and SASEGT. The junction had 3 bases not matched to a gene; V was cut back by 7 bases and J by 4 bases. The CDR3 extends over 13 amino acids. The CDR3: CASTGQGVYEQYF. DNA of the CDR3: TGTGCCAGCACGGGACAGGGGGTGTACGAGCAGTACTTC.

The chain employs TRBV5-4 and TRBJ1-6, with no clear D. CDR3 length equals 14 residues. Germline V gives CDR1 SGHNT, CDR2 YYREEE (reference sequence). Deletions cut 4 bases from V and 14 bases from J, with 19 bases between. CDR3 sequence (DNA): TGTGCCAGCAGCCACATCCTGGCCGGGGAGGCCCTCCACTTT. Translating gives CASSHILAGEALHF.

The CDR3 DNA follows: TGTGCCAGCAGTAAAGCCGTGGGGGAGCAGTACTTC. Protein product: CASSKAVGEQYF. The gene calls are TRBV6-2 or TRBV6-3 and TRBJ2-7; D is unresolved. CDR1 is MNHEY and CDR2 is SVGEGT in the germline V gene. Trimming took 5 bases from V and 7 from J, leaving 12 bases between them. This CDR3 spans 12 amino acids.

This rearrangement joins TRBV6-5 to TRBJ1-3, with a tentative D call TRBD1 (5 bases). Germline lookup yields CDR1 MNHEY and CDR2 SVGAGI. Trimming took 6 bases from V and 4 from J, leaving 13 bases between them. The CDR3 contains 14 residues. Here the CDR3 reads CASRTQGRGNTIYF. The CDR3, as DNA: TGTGCCAGCAGGACCCAGGGTAGAGGAAACACCATATATTTT.

The rearrangement joins TRBV7-9 to TRBJ1-5; D gene uncertain. The CDR3 totals 17 residues. V was trimmed by 5 bases and J by 0 bases, leaving 17 bases between them. The germline CDR1 and CDR2 sequences are SEHNR and FQNEAQ (reference sequence). CDR3 loop: CASSTGAPLVSNQPQHF. Written as DNA, the CDR3 is TGTGCCAGCAGCACCGGAGCCCCGCTCGTTAGCAATCAGCCCCAGCATTTT.

This clonotype was observed many times. CDR3 in amino acids: CSASRTSGRATDTQYF. The CDR3 DNA is TGCAGTGCTAGTCGGACTAGCGGGAGGGCAACAGATACGCAGTATTTT. This chain connects TRBV20-1 to TRBJ2-3; 15 bases agree with TRBD2. This CDR3 comprises 16 residues. V lost 3 bases, J lost 3 bases, and 4 bases stayed unmatched. Germline V gene lookup returns CDR1 DFQATT and CDR2 SNEGSKA (reference sequence).

This clonotype has just a few counts. CDR3: CASSLLRGAYNEQFF. The CDR3 region has the DNA TGTGCCAGCAGCTTACTCCGGGGGGCCTACAATGAGCAGTTCTTC. The chain is built from TRBV7-3 and TRBJ2-1; 7 nucleotides line up with TRBD2. CDR1 is SGHTA, CDR2 FQGTGA, per germline. V trimming: 2 bases; J trimming: 2 bases; junction bases outside the gene matches: 3. This CDR3 region has 15 residues.

This clonotype came up a few times. The chain employs TRBV7-8 and TRBJ2-2; no reliable D call. V was cut by 3 bases and J by 2 bases, with 10 bases left in between. The CDR3 has 15 residues. Germline CDR1 SGHVS, CDR2 FQNEAQ. CDR3 residues: CASSLIPGNTGELFF. The CDR3 bases are TGTGCCAGCAGCTTGATCCCAGGAAACACCGGGGAGCTGTTTTTT.

This clonotype occurred a few times. This chain joins TRBV7-9 and TRBJ1-1, with D possibly matching TRBD1 (5 bases). Per germline, CDR1 SEHNR and CDR2 FQNEAQ (reference sequence). This CDR3 contains 15 residues. Between the trimmed V and J ends, which lost 2 bases and 1 base, there was a span of 11 bases. The CDR3 nucleotides are TGTGCCAGCAGCTTAAGGGACGGCCAGAACACTGAAGCTTTCTTT. This encodes CASSLRDGQNTEAFF.

As DNA, the CDR3 is TGTGCCAGCAGCGTCGGACAGGGCACTGAAGCTTTCTTT. Protein: CASSVGQGTEAFF. The rearrangement joins TRBV9 to TRBJ1-1; TRBD1 matches 8 bases. This CDR3 has 13 residues. Germline CDR1 and CDR2: SGDLS and YYNGEE. V dropped 2 bases and J dropped 4; count of bases not matched to a gene: 1.

J is TRBJ2-5 and V is TRBV7-6; 13 positions match TRBD2. Trimming took 3 bases from V and 3 from J; bases not matched to a gene: 10. This CDR3 comprises 18 residues. Germline CDR1 is SGHVS and CDR2 is FNYEAQ. In DNA form, the CDR3 reads TGTGCCAGCAGCTTGGGGCCCGGGACTAGCGGGACTAAAGAGACCCAGTACTTC. Residues: CASSLGPGTSGTKETQYF.

The table lists this clonotype with a few counts. CDR3 nucleotide sequence: TGCGCCAGCAGCCCGCTCAGGGATACAGATACGCAGTATTTT. Its protein product is CASSPLRDTDTQYF. The chain couples TRBV4-1 to TRBJ2-3, with D possibly being TRBD1 (5 bases). Germline assignment: CDR1 MGHRA and CDR2 YSYEKL. V gave up 4 bases and J gave up 3 bases, with 11 bases separating them. CDR3 length equals 14 residues.

V is TRBV28 and J is TRBJ1-1, with a possible D match to TRBD1 (5 bases). Trimming shortened V by 3 bases and J by 0 bases, and 14 bases separated the two germline ends. In germline, CDR1 is MDHEN, CDR2 SYDVKM. The CDR3 runs 16 residues. CDR3 sequence: CASSLGGSQMNTEAFF. The CDR3 DNA follows: TGTGCCAGCAGTTTGGGGGGGAGCCAAATGAACACTGAAGCTTTCTTT. Full variable domain (rest looked up from reference TRBV28 and TRBJ1-1): DVKVTQSSRYLVKRTGEKVFLECVQDMDHENMFWYRQDPGLGLRLIYFSYDVKMKEKGDIPEGYSVSREKKERFSLILESASTNQTSMYLCASSLGGSQMNTEAFFGQGTRLTVV.

V gene TRBV18 combines with J gene TRBJ2-7, with 9 bases fitting TRBD1. Germline trimming cut 1 base from V and 0 bases from J; bases unmatched to any gene: 10. The CDR3 has 18 residues. The germline gives CDR1 KGHSH, CDR2 LQKENI. The CDR3 is CASSPQVSGTGPSYEQYF. DNA of the CDR3: TGTGCCAGCTCACCACAGGTTTCAGGGACAGGGCCCTCCTACGAGCAGTACTTC.

In this sample, this clonotype turned up many times. The V call is TRBV5-1, the J call TRBJ2-5; D unclear. CDR1 and CDR2 from the germline V gene are SGHRS and YFSETQ. Trimming stripped 0 bases from V and 5 bases from J, with 8 bases between. The length of the CDR3 is 13 residues. CDR3: CASSLEHLETQYF. The CDR3 nucleotides read TGCGCCAGCAGCTTGGAACATCTCGAGACCCAGTACTTC. Supplemented by reference TRBV5-1 and TRBJ2-5, the full variable domain reads KAGVTQTPRYLIKTRGQQVTLSCSPISGHRSVSWYQQTPGQGLQFLFEYFSETQRNKGNFPGRFSGRQFSNSRSEMNVSTLELGDSALYLCASSLEHLETQYFGPGTRLLVL.

This clonotype has more than one count but fewer than ten. V gene TRBV7-6 combines with J gene TRBJ1-4; tentative D call: TRBD1 (6 bases). The length of the CDR3 is 14 residues. V lost 6 bases to trimming and J lost 5 bases, with 13 bases between them. The germline gives CDR1 SGHVS, CDR2 FNYEAQ. As DNA, the CDR3 is TGTGCCAGCAGTTCAGGGGAGGGAAATGAAAAACTGTTTTTT. Its translation is CASSSGEGNEKLFF.

A few counts support this clonotype. J is TRBJ2-7 and V is TRBV29-1; tentative D call: TRBD1 (6 bases). V was trimmed by 8 bases and J by 2 bases, leaving 19 bases between them. Per the germline V gene, CDR1 is SQVTM and CDR2 is ANQGSEA. The CDR3 loop spans 14 amino acids. The CDR3 sequence is CSPDRTGMAYEQYF. The CDR3 DNA reads TGCAGCCCGGACCGTACAGGGATGGCCTACGAGCAGTACTTC.

Many counts were recorded for this clonotype. V and J are TRBV5-1 and TRBJ2-7; maybe TRBD1 (5 bases). The CDR3 spans 13 residues. V was shortened by 3 bases and J by 2 bases, with 9 bases between the two germline ends. Germline-derived CDR1 and CDR2 are SGHRS and YFSETQ. CDR3 in amino acids: CASSSTEAYEQYF. The CDR3 nucleotides read TGCGCCAGCAGCTCGACAGAAGCCTACGAGCAGTACTTC.

This clonotype has only a few counts. The chain uses TRBV10-3 and TRBJ1-2; D gene uncertain. This CDR3 has 15 residues. CDR1 ENHRY and CDR2 SYGVKD come from the germline V gene. The germline V and J ends were trimmed by 0 bases and 3 bases, with 11 bases remaining between them. DNA for the CDR3: TGTGCCATCAGTGAGTCACGAGGCGGTGACTATGGCTACACCTTC. This sequence encodes CAISESRGGDYGYTF.

The sample holds many counts of this clonotype. This rearrangement joins TRBV15 to TRBJ2-3, with no clear D. The CDR3 spans 18 residues. The germline V gene encodes CDR1 LNHNV and CDR2 YYDKDF (reference sequence). Trimming shortened V by 0 bases and J by 2 bases, and 18 bases separated the two germline ends. The CDR3 sequence: CATSRDGHRASPTDTQYF. The CDR3 coding sequence is TGTGCCACCAGCAGAGATGGGCATCGAGCCTCCCCCACAGATACGCAGTATTTT.

This clonotype has just a few counts. The chain combines TRBV5-6 with TRBJ2-6, with D uncertain. There are 12 residues in the CDR3. Deletions cut 0 bases from V and 5 bases from J, with 0 bases between. Germline V lookup: CDR1 SGHDT, CDR2 YYEEEE. CDR3 nucleotide sequence: TGTGCCAGCAGCTTGGGGGCCAACGTCCTGACTTTC. It yields the protein CASSLGANVLTF.

This clonotype was seen a handful of times. This chain connects TRBV19 to TRBJ1-1; D not resolved. Trimming took 7 bases from V and 1 from J, leaving 10 bases between them. CDR3 length: 13 residues. Germline assignment: CDR1 LNHDA and CDR2 SQIVND (reference sequence). The chain's CDR3 is CASTPQTNTEAFF. The CDR3 DNA follows: TGTGCCAGTACACCACAGACGAACACTGAAGCTTTCTTT. Together with reference TRBV19 and TRBJ1-1, the CDR3 gives the full variable domain: DGGITQSPKYLFRKEGQNVTLSCEQNLNHDAMYWYRQDPGQGLRLIYYSQIVNDFQKGDIAEGYSVSREKKESFPLTVTSAQKNPTAFYLCASTPQTNTEAFFGQGTRLTVV.

The CDR3 coding sequence is TGTGCCAGCAGTTACTCCCTAGCGGGGGCCTCCACAGATACGCAGTATTTT. Amino acids: CASSYSLAGASTDTQYF. The rearrangement joins TRBV6-2 or TRBV6-3 to TRBJ2-3; 10 positions match TRBD2. This CDR3 contains 17 residues. The V gene's germline CDR1 is MNHEY and CDR2 SVGEGT. V dropped 0 bases and J dropped 2; count of bases not matched to a gene: 5.